The rows below give T cell receptor beta chains drawn from one sample of a study of OX40 agonist ivuxolimab in advanced cancers. Sequenced by immunoSEQ multiplex PCR; TCRdb stores in-frame clones only, minus some. The sample shows just under 85,000 clones, around 84% of them seen only once. Sequenced here: CD4+ or CD8+ T cells sorted from blood, sampled in a trial of the OX40 agonist ivuxolimab. The receptors originated from an adult with an advanced solid tumor such as melanoma, head and neck, liver or kidney cancer. Each CDR3 is given with its conserved first and last residue. A D gene is named only where the DNA matches it firmly. A row's size may be missing; if present it is once, few, many or a size class.

D gene	V gene	clone size	J gene	CDR3 protein	CDR3 DNA
NA	TRBV7-9	NA	TRBJ2-6	CASSFPRDTTGANVLTF	TGTGCCAGCAGCTTCCCTAGGGACACAACTGGGGCCAACGTCCTGACTTTC
NA	TRBV7-3	NA	TRBJ2-1	CASSLDGSEQFF	TGTGCCAGCAGCTTAGACGGATCTGAGCAGTTCTTC
TRBD1	TRBV27	NA	TRBJ1-1	CASSSLGVAGGHTEAFF	TGTGCCAGCAGTTCCCTCGGTGTGGCAGGGGGCCACACTGAAGCTTTCTTT
TRBD2	TRBV7-2	once	TRBJ2-1	CASSFLGLAINGQFF	TGTGCCAGCAGCTTTTTGGGACTAGCCATTAATGGGCAGTTCTTC
NA	TRBV13	NA	TRBJ2-1	CASSTRPRISSYNEQFF	TGTGCCAGCAGCACGAGGCCTAGAATTAGCTCCTACAATGAGCAGTTCTTC
NA	TRBV5-1	NA	TRBJ1-3	CASSLGSTSGNTIYF	TGCGCCAGCAGCTTGGGTAGTACCTCTGGAAACACCATATATTTT
NA	TRBV18	NA	TRBJ2-3	CASSPPRDRRSGGTDTQYF	TGTGCCAGCTCACCACCGAGGGATAGAAGATCGGGGGGCACAGATACGCAGTATTTT
NA	TRBV2	NA	TRBJ1-5	CASRVRTNQPQHF	TGTGCCAGCAGAGTCAGGACCAATCAGCCCCAGCATTTT
NA	TRBV7-9	NA	TRBJ2-7	CASSPGPFSYEQYF	TGTGCCAGCAGCCCGGGACCATTCTCCTACGAGCAGTACTTC
NA	TRBV6-4	NA	TRBJ2-4	CASSAGAQGAKNIQYF	TGTGCCAGCAGTGCTGGGGCACAAGGGGCCAAAAACATTCAGTACTTC
TRBD1	TRBV5-1	NA	TRBJ2-3	CASSSRPLRDSRSDTQYF	TGCGCCAGCAGCTCCAGGCCCCTCCGGGACAGTCGGTCAGATACGCAGTATTTT
NA	TRBV5-1	NA	TRBJ1-1	CASSTSENTEAFF	TGCGCCAGCAGCACGTCGGAGAACACTGAAGCTTTCTTT
NA	TRBV7-9	NA	TRBJ2-3	CASSPVLGDTQYF	TGTGCCAGCAGCCCAGTGTTGGGGGATACGCAGTATTTT
NA	TRBV18	NA	TRBJ1-5	CASSPGHNQPQHF	TGTGCCAGCTCACCAGGACACAATCAGCCCCAGCATTTT
NA	TRBV19	once	TRBJ1-1	CASAQAARANTEAFF	TGTGCCAGTGCCCAAGCTGCCAGGGCGAACACTGAAGCTTTCTTT
NA	TRBV7-9	NA	TRBJ2-3	CASSPIQTSTDTQYF	TGTGCCAGCAGCCCCATTCAGACCTCCACAGATACGCAGTATTTT
TRBD1	TRBV5-6	few	TRBJ2-7	CASGTGLYEQYF	TGTGCCAGCGGGACAGGGCTCTACGAGCAGTACTTC
NA	TRBV7-3	NA	TRBJ2-3	CASSLTGPPPDTQYF	TGTGCCAGCAGCTTAACGGGGCCTCCCCCAGATACGCAGTATTTT
NA	TRBV4-2	NA	TRBJ1-3	CASSQDLRNTIYF	TGTGCCAGCAGCCAAGATCTTAGAAACACCATATATTTT
TRBD2	TRBV27	NA	TRBJ2-1	CASSLSAGEYYNEQFF	TGTGCCAGCAGTTTATCCGCGGGAGAGTACTACAATGAGCAGTTCTTC
NA	TRBV30	NA	TRBJ1-1	CAWSSTGNTEAFF	TGTGCCTGGAGTTCTACAGGGAATACTGAAGCTTTCTTT
TRBD2	TRBV5-4	NA	TRBJ2-3	CASRAGVRDTQYF	TGTGCCAGCAGGGCGGGAGTCAGAGATACGCAGTATTTT
NA	TRBV19	once	TRBJ2-1	CASSTALRDNEQFF	TGTGCCAGTAGTACCGCCCTTAGGGACAATGAGCAGTTCTTC
TRBD1	TRBV5-6	NA	TRBJ2-3	CASSLAGQARDTQYF	TGTGCCAGCAGCTTGGCTGGACAGGCGAGAGATACGCAGTATTTT
TRBD1	TRBV9	NA	TRBJ1-1	CASSAGQGTEAFF	TGTGCCAGCAGCGCTGGACAGGGGACTGAAGCTTTCTTT
NA	TRBV4-1	NA	TRBJ1-5	CASSLQSPSNQPQHF	TGCGCCAGCAGCCTACAGAGCCCCAGCAATCAGCCCCAGCATTTT
NA	TRBV7-7	few	TRBJ2-6	CASNSYSGANVLTF	TGTGCTAGCAACAGCTACTCTGGGGCCAACGTCCTGACTTTC
NA	TRBV5-1	few	TRBJ1-6	CASSRVGGGLNSPLHF	TGCGCCAGCAGCCGGGTAGGAGGTGGACTTAATTCACCCCTCCACTTT
NA	TRBV6-1	once	TRBJ1-2	CASSKPDNYGYTF	TGTGCCAGCAGTAAACCCGATAACTATGGCTACACCTTC
NA	TRBV19	NA	TRBJ1-5	CASNQDFSNQPQHF	TGTGCCAGTAACCAGGACTTTAGCAATCAGCCCCAGCATTTT